This record looks at one T cell receptor (beta chain) sequence and its context. Its specificity is unknown. The sample belongs to a study of T cells in localized non-small cell lung cancer. Study-wide findings and caveats: Clonality peaked in uninvolved adjacent lung rather than tumor. For the top 100 tumor clones, a median roughly 56 also appeared in adjacent lung. Longer overall survival associated with higher blood T cell density; shorter survival with higher adjacent-lung clonality.

The CDR3 loop spans 15 amino acids. The V and J ends lost 4 bases and 8 bases, in that order; junction bases with no gene match: 13. Germline V gene sequence: CDR1 SGHAT, CDR2 FQNNGV. Sequenced by immunoSEQ multiplex PCR; TCRdb stores in-frame clones only, minus some. Among fewer than 35,000 clones listed, around 90% were seen once. Sequences were derived from PBMCs, sampled before any cancer treatment. The chain employs TRBV11-2 and TRBJ1-2; 7 nucleotides match TRBD1. The clonotype originates from a man aged 40-75 years with stage II lung adenocarcinoma. The CDR3 DNA follows: TGTGCCAGCAGCTCCGACAGGGCCGGAGATAGGGGCTACACCTTC. Residues: CASSSDRAGDRGYTF.